This T cell receptor (beta chain) emerged from a study of blood T cell repertoires in COVID-19. The table came from immunoSEQ multiplex PCR; TCRdb's copy has only in-frame clones and leaves some out. The sample contains approximately 75,000 clones, approximately 86% of which appear only once. J lost 7 bases, V lost 6 bases, and 4 bases had no gene match. The CDR3 has 13 residues. Germline CDR1 and CDR2: LNHDA and SQIVND (reference sequence). The source of this sequence is an elderly man with COVID-19, enrolled during active disease. Sequenced input: peripheral blood. The rearrangement links TRBV19 to TRBJ1-4, with 8 bases lining up with TRBD1. CDR3 nucleotide sequence: TGTGCCAGTAGGGGGGACAGGTCTGAAAAACTGTTTTTT. It encodes CASRGDRSEKLFF.